The source of this TCR beta chain is a study of T cell responses to AZD1222 COVID-19 vaccine. TCRdb's table, derived via immunoSEQ multiplex PCR, lists solely in-frame clones and lacks some. The sample contains under 200,000 clones, just over 90% of which appear only once. About this clone itself: The antigen is not known.

Trimming removed 4 bases from V and 1 base from J, with 11 bases in between. There are 15 residues in the CDR3. Germline CDR1 SGHAT, CDR2 FQNNGV. Study results and caveats: Females made up more of the donors, who were largely white British, and clonal diversity may have come out too low. Across the whole spike, CD4 TCRs peaked at regions 160-218 and 743-854. Increased Spike-specific TCR breadth and depth were observed after two AZD1222 doses.

The V call is TRBV11-2, the J call TRBJ1-3; D possibly corresponds to TRBD1 (6 bases). The sequence was obtained from an adult who received the MenACWY meningococcal vaccine as a control. The sequencing here drew on peripheral blood, taken 28 days after the second dose of the MenACWY control vaccine. The CDR3 loop is CASSSQGGSGNTIYF. The DNA of the CDR3 is TGTGCCAGCAGCTCACAGGGAGGGTCTGGAAACACCATATATTTT.